This T cell receptor (beta chain) was identified during a study of T cell responses to AZD1222 COVID-19 vaccine. Pooled together were second doses at about 4 or about 12 weeks. As concerns this clone: Its antigen is unknown.

The study's findings and limits: There were vaccine-associated CD4 TCRs across spike, dominant at 160-218 and 743-854. Clonal diversity was possibly underestimated, and white British individuals and females predominated among donors.

V lost 3 bases, J lost 0 bases, and 8 bases stayed unmatched. CDR3 length: 16 amino acids. Germline values: CDR1 SQVTM, CDR2 ANQGSEA. Repertoires were generated with immunoSEQ multiplex PCR, while TCRdb's copy carries only in-frame clones and drops some. The table includes 150,000 to 180,000 clones, approximately 87% detected once. The chain uses TRBV29-1 and TRBJ2-1, with 7 bases matching TRBD2. Sequenced material: peripheral blood, taken 28 days after the second AZD1222 dose. The sequence was obtained from an adult who received the AZD1222 COVID-19 vaccine. The CDR3 DNA reads TGCAGCGTTGAGACCGGGGGAGGGAGCTCCTACAATGAGCAGTTCTTC. It yields the protein CSVETGGGSSYNEQFF.